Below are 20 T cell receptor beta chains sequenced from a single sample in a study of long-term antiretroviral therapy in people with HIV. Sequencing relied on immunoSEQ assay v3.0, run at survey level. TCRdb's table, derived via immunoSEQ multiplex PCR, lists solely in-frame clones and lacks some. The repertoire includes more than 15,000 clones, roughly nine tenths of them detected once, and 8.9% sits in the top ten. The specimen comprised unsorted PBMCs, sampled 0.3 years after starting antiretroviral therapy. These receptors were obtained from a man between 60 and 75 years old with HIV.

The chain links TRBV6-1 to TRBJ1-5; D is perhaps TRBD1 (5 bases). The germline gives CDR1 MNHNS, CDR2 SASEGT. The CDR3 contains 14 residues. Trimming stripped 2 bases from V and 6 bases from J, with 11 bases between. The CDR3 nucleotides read TGTGCCAGCAGTGAACCGCAGGGCTTTCAGCCCCAGCATTTT. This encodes CASSEPQGFQPQHF.

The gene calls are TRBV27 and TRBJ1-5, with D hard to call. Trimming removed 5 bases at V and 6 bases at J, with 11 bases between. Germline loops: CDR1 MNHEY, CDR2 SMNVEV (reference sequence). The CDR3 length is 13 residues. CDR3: CASSVAFSQPQHF. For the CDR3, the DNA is TGTGCCAGCAGTGTAGCTTTCAGTCAGCCCCAGCATTTT.

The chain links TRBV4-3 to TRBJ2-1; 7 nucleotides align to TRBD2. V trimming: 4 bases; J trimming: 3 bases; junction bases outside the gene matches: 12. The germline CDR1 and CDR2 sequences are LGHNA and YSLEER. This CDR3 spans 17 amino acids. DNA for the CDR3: TGCGCCAGCAGCCCCCGGGATCTAGCGGTGAGCTACAATGAGCAGTTCTTC. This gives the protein CASSPRDLAVSYNEQFF.

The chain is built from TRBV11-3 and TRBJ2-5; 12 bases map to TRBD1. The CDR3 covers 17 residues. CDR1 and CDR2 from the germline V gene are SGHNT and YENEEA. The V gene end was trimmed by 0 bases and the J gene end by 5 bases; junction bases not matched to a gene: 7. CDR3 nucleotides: TGTGCCAGCAGCTTAGATCAAGGGACAGGGGGCGGGGAGACCCAGTACTTC. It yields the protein CASSLDQGTGGGETQYF.

The CDR3 DNA follows: TGTGCCAGCAGCTTAAGGGCGGGAAACACCATATATTTT. Translating it yields CASSLRAGNTIYF. The chain combines TRBV11-2 with TRBJ1-3; D unclear. V dropped 2 bases and J dropped 4 bases, with 6 bases sitting between them. Germline V gives CDR1 SGHAT, CDR2 FQNNGV. The CDR3 is 13 residues long. Using reference TRBV11-2 and TRBJ1-3 for the parts outside the CDR3, the full variable domain is EAGVAQSPRYKIIEKRQSVAFWCNPISGHATLYWYQQILGQGPKLLIQFQNNGVVDDSQLPKDRFSAERLKGVDSTLKIQPAKLEDSAVYLCASSLRAGNTIYFGEGSWLTVV.

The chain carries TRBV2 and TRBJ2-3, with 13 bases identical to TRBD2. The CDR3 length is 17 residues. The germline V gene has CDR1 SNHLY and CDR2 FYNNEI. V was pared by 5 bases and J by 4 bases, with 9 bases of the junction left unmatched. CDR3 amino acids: CASSRARTSGSPDTQYF. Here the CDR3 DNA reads TGTGCCAGCAGTAGGGCGCGGACTAGCGGGAGCCCAGATACGCAGTATTTT.

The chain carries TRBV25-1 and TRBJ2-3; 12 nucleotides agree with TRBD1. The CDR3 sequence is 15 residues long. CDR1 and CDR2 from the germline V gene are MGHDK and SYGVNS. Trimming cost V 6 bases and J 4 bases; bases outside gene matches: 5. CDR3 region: CASSYGTGGADTQYF. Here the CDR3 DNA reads TGTGCCAGCAGCTACGGGACAGGGGGCGCAGATACGCAGTATTTT.

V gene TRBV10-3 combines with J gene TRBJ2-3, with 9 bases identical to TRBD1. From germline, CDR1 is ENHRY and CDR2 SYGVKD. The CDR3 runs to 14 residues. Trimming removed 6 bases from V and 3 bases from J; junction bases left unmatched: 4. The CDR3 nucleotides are TGTGCCATCAGCGGGGACAGGGCAACAGATACGCAGTATTTT. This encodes CAISGDRATDTQYF.

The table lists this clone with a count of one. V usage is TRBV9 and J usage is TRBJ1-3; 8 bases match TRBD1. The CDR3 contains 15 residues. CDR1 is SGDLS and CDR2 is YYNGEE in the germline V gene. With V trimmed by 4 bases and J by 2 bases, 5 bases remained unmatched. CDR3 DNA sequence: TGTGCCAGCAGCCCTCAGGGGGCGGCTGGAAACACCATATATTTT. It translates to CASSPQGAAGNTIYF.

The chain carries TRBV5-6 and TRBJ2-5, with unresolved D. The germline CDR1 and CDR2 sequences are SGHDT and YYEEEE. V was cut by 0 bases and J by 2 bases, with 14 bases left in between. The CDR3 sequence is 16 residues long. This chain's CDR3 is CASSLAGVAVQETQYF. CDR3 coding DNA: TGTGCCAGCAGCTTGGCTGGGGTCGCGGTTCAAGAGACCCAGTACTTC.

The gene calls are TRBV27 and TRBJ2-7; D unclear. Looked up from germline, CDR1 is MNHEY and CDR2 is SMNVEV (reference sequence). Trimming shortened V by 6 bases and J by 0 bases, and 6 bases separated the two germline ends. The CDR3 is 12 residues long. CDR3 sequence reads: CASSPSSYEQYF. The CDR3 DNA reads TGTGCCAGCAGCCCGAGCTCCTACGAGCAGTACTTC.

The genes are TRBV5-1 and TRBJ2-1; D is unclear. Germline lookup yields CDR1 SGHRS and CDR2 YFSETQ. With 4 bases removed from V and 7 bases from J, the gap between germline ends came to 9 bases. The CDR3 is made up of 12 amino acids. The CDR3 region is CASSKGINEQFF. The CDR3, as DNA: TGCGCCAGCAGCAAAGGGATTAATGAGCAGTTCTTC. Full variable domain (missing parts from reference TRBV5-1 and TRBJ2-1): KAGVTQTPRYLIKTRGQQVTLSCSPISGHRSVSWYQQTPGQGLQFLFEYFSETQRNKGNFPGRFSGRQFSNSRSEMNVSTLELGDSALYLCASSKGINEQFFGPGTRLTVL.

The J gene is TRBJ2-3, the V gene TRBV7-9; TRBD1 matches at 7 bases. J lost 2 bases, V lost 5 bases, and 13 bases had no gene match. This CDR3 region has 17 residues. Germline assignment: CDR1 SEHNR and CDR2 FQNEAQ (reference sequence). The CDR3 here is CASSPGTAVRITDTQYF. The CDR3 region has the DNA TGTGCCAGCAGCCCCGGGACAGCCGTCAGAATCACAGATACGCAGTATTTT.

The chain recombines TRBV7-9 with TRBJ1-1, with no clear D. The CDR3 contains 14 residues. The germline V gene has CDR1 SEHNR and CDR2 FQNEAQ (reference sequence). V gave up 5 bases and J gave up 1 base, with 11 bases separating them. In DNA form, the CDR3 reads TGTGCCAGCAGCCGTCAGGTGAGGAACACTGAAGCTTTCTTT. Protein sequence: CASSRQVRNTEAFF.

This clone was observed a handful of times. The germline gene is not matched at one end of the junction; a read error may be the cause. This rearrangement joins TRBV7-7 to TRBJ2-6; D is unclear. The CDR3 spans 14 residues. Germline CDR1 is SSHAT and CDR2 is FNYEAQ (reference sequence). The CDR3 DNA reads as TGTGCTAGCAGCGTGAGCTCTGGGGCCAACGTCCTGACTTTC. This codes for CASSVSSGANVLTF.

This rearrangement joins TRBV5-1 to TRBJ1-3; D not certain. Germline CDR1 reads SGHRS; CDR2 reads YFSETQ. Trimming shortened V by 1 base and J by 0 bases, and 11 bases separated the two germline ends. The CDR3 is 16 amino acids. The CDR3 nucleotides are TGCGCCAGCAGCTTGTATGTGGTGGGCTCTGGAAACACCATATATTTT. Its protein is CASSLYVVGSGNTIYF.

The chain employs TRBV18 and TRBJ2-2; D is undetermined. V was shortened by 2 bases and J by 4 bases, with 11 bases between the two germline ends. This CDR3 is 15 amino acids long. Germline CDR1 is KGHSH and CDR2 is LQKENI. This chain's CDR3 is CASSPIAAITGELFF. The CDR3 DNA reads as TGTGCCAGCTCACCAATCGCGGCCATCACCGGGGAGCTGTTTTTT.

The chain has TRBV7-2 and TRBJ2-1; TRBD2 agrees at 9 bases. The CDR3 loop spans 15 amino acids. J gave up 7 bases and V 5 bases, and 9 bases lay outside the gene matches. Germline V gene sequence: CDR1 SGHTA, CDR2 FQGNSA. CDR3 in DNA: TGTGCCAGCAGCGAGATAGCGGGAGTTTGGAATGAGCAGTTCTTC. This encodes CASSEIAGVWNEQFF.

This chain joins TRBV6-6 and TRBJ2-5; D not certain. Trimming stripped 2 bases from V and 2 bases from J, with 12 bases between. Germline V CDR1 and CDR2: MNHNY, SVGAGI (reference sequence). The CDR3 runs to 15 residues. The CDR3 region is CASSYRQKNQETQYF. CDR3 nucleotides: TGTGCCAGCAGTTACAGGCAGAAGAATCAAGAGACCCAGTACTTC.

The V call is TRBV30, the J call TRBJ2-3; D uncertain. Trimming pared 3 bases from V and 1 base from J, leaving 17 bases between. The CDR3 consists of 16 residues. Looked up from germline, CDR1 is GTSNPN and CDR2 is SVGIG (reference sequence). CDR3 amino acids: CAWSDDPLPGTDTQYF. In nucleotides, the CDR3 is TGTGCCTGGAGCGACGACCCGCTACCGGGCACAGATACGCAGTATTTT.